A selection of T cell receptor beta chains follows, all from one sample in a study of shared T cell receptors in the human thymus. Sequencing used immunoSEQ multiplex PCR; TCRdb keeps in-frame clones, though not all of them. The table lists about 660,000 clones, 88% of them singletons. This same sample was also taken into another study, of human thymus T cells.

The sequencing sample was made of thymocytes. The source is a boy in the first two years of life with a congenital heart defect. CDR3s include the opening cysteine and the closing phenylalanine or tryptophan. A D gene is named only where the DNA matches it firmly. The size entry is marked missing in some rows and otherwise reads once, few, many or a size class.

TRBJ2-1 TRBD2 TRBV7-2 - TGTGCCAGCAGCTTAGGGGGCAGCGGGACTACGCGGTTCTTC CASSLGGSGTTRFF
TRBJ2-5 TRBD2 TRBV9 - TGTGCCAGCAGCGTGGGACTAGCGGGAGAGACCCAGTACTTC CASSVGLAGETQYF
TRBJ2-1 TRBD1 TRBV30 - TGTGCCTGGAGTGTACGAGACCCTGGACAGGGATCAAATGAGCAGTTCTTC CAWSVRDPGQGSNEQFF
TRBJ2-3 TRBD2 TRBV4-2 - TGTGCCAGCAGCCAAGAGCCCCCCACGGCGGGAGGGCCTGATACGCAGTATTTT CASSQEPPTAGGPDTQYF
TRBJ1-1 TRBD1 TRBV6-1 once TGTGCCAGCAGTGAAAACGGGACAGCGAACACTGAAGCTTTCTTT CASSENGTANTEAFF
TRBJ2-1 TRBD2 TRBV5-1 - TGCGCCAGCAGCTTGAGTGGCGGGAGGCGCTCCTACAATGAGCAGTTCTTC CASSLSGGRRSYNEQFF
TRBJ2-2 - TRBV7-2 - TGTGCCAGCAGCTCGTCAAATTCCCCACAAAACACCGGGGAGCTGTTTTTT CASSSSNSPQNTGELFF
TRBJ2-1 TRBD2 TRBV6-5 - TGTGCCAGCAGTCCAGGGACTAGCGGCCTCAATGAGCAGTTCTTC CASSPGTSGLNEQFF
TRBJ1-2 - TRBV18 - TGTGCCAGCTCACCACCAGGCACGACCGGGGGCTACACCTTC CASSPPGTTGGYTF
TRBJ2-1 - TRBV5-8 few TGTGCCAGCAGCTTGGAAGGGGCGTTTGGAGCGAACAATGAGCAGTTCTTC CASSLEGAFGANNEQFF
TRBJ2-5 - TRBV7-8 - TGTGCCAGCAGCTCAGGGGCGAAAAAGGACAGCCTCCAAGAGACCCAGTACTTC CASSSGAKKDSLQETQYF
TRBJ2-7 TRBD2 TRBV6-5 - TGTGCCAGCCGGGACTACCAAGGAAAGCAGTACTTC CASRDYQGKQYF
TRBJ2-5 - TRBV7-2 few TGTGCCAGCAGCCCGTCAAGCGCAGCCCAAGAGACCCAGTACTTC CASSPSSAAQETQYF
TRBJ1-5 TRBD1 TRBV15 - TGTGCCACCAGCAAAAGTCCGGGACAGTACTCGGATCAGCCCCAGCATTTT CATSKSPGQYSDQPQHF
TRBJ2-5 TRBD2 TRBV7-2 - TGTGCCAGCAGCTCCGGGAGGGGTAAGACCCAGTACTTC CASSSGRGKTQYF
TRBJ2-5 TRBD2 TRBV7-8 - TGTGCCAGCAGCTTAGAGGTCGGGACTAGCCAAAAGCTGGAGACCCAGTACTTC CASSLEVGTSQKLETQYF
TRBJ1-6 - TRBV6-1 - TGTGCCAGCAGTGATGCGGGGGATAATTCACCCCTCCACTTT CASSDAGDNSPLHF
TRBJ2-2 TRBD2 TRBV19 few TGTGCCAGTAGTATACCTTGGGTTGGGGGGGACACCGGGGAGCTGTTTTTT CASSIPWVGGDTGELFF
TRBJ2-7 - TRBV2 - TGTGCCAGCACGATCGGCAGGGCCCCCTACGAGCAGTACTTC CASTIGRAPYEQYF
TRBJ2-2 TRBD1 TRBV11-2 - TGTGCCAGCGAGTGGGACAGGTGGGAGAACACCGGGGAGCTGTTTTTT CASEWDRWENTGELFF
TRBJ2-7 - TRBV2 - TGTGCCAGCAGAGAGGGCCTAGCGATCAGCTCCTACGAGCAGTACTTC CASREGLAISSYEQYF
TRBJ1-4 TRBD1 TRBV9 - TGTGCCAGCAGCATGGGACAGGGGGCTGCTAATGAAAAACTGTTTTTT CASSMGQGAANEKLFF
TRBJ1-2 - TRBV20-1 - TGCAGTGCTCGCGGCGGCTATGGCTACACCTTC CSARGGYGYTF
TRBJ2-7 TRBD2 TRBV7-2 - TGTGCCAGCAGCCGAGGACTAGCGGCATCCTACGAGCAGTACTTC CASSRGLAASYEQYF
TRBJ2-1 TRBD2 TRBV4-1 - TGCGCCAGCAGCCCCGCTCATCCGGGACTAGCAGTCTACAATGAGCAGTTCTTC CASSPAHPGLAVYNEQFF
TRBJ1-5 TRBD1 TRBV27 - TGTGCCAGCAGGGGGACAGCCCCAAATCAGCCCCAGCATTTT CASRGTAPNQPQHF
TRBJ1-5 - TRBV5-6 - TGTGCCAGCAGCTTAAGGGGTGGTAGCAATCAGCCCCAGCATTTT CASSLRGGSNQPQHF
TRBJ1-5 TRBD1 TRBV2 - TGTGCCAGCAGTGCCCGGACAGGGGCTTACCTTAATCAGCCCCAGCATTTT CASSARTGAYLNQPQHF
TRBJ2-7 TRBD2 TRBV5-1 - TGCGCCAGCAGCTTGGACGGGGGGGCGTGGGTGGCGCTTTATAACGAGCAGTACTTC CASSLDGGAWVALYNEQYF
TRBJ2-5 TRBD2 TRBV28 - TGTGCCAGCAGTTTCGGGGTAGCGGGAGGCCACCAAGAGACCCAGTACTTC CASSFGVAGGHQETQYF
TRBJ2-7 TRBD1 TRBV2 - TGTGCCAGCAGTCCCGGGACAGGGGGCTACGAGCAGTACTTC CASSPGTGGYEQYF
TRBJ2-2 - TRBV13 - TGTGCCAGCAGCCTTAGCGGCGCGAACACCGGGGAGCTGTTTTTT CASSLSGANTGELFF
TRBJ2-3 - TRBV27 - TGTGCCAGCAGCCTCCAGAGCGGTTATGCAGATACGCAGTATTTT CASSLQSGYADTQYF
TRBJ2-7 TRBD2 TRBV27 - TGTGCCAGCAGTCCCACGGAACTAGCGGGAGGTCCCTACGAGCAGTACTTC CASSPTELAGGPYEQYF
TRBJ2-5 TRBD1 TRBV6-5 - TGTGCCAGCAAAGGCTTGGGACAGGGGGAAGAGACCCAGTACTTC CASKGLGQGEETQYF
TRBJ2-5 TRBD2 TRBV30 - TGTGCCTGGAGGCCAGCGGGAGGGCGAGAGCAGTACTTC CAWRPAGGREQYF
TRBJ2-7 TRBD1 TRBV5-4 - TGTGCCAGCAGCCGTATTAATCCGGGACAGCTGGACGAGCAGTACTTC CASSRINPGQLDEQYF
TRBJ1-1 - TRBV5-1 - TGCGCCAGCAGCCCCCTGGGGCCCCTGGACACTGAAGCTTTCTTT CASSPLGPLDTEAFF
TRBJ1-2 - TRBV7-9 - TGTGCCAGCAGCCCCGGCTGGGAGGGCTACACCTTC CASSPGWEGYTF
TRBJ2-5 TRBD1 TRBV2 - TGTGCCAACAGAGGACAGGAAGAGACCCAGTACTTC CANRGQEETQYF
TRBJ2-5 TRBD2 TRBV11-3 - TGTGCCAGCAGCGTACGACTAGCGGGAGAAAAGACCCAGTACTTC CASSVRLAGEKTQYF
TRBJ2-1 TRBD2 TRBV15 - TGTGCCACCAGCAGAGAGTTAGCGGGAGTAGAGCTCAATGAGCAGTTCTTC CATSRELAGVELNEQFF